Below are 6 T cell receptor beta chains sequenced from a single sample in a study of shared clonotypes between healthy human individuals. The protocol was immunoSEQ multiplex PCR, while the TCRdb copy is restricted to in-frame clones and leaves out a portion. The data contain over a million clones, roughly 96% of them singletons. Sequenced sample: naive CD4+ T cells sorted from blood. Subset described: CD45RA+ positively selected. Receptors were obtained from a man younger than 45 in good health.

CDR3 nucleotides: TGCGCCAGCAGCTTGGATGGGGGAACGGGTCGGGATGAGCAGTACTTC. Its protein is CASSLDGGTGRDEQYF. This chain joins TRBV5-1 and TRBJ2-7; D may match TRBD1 or TRBD2 (5 bases each). The CDR3 length is 16 residues. Trimming took 0 bases from V and 7 from J, leaving 20 bases between them. Germline CDR1 is SGHRS and CDR2 is YFSETQ.

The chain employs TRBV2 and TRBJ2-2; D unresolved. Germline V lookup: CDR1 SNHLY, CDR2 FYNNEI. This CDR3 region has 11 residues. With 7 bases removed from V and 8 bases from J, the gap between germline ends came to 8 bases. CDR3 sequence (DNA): TGTGCCAGCAAAGAAGCTGGGGAGCTGTTTTTT. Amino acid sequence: CASKEAGELFF.

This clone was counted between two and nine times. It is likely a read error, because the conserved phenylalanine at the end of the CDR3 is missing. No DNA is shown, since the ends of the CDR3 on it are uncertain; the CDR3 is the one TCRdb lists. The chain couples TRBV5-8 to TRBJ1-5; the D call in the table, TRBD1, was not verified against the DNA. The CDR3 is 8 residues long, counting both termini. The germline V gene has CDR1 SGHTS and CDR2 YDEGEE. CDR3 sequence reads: CASSYGQI.

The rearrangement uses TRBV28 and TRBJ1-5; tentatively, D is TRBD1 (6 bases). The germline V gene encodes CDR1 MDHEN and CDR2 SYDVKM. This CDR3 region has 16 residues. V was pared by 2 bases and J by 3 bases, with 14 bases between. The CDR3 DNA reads TGTGCCAGCAGTTTACTCAGACAGGCGCACAATCAGCCCCAGCATTTT. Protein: CASSLLRQAHNQPQHF.

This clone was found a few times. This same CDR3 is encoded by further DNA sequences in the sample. CDR3 loop: CASSPAGYGYTF. CDR3 nucleotide sequence: TGTGCCAGCAGCCCGGCGGGCTATGGCTACACCTTC. This chain connects TRBV28 to TRBJ1-2; D uncertain. Trimming removed 6 bases at V and 4 bases at J, with 9 bases between. Germline V gene lookup returns CDR1 MDHEN and CDR2 SYDVKM. The CDR3 consists of 12 residues.

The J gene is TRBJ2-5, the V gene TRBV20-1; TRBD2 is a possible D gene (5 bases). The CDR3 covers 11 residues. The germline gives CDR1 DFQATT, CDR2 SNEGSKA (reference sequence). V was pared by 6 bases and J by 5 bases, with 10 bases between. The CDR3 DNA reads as TGCAGTGCCGGGGAGTGGGAGACCCAGTACTTC. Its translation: CSAGEWETQYF.